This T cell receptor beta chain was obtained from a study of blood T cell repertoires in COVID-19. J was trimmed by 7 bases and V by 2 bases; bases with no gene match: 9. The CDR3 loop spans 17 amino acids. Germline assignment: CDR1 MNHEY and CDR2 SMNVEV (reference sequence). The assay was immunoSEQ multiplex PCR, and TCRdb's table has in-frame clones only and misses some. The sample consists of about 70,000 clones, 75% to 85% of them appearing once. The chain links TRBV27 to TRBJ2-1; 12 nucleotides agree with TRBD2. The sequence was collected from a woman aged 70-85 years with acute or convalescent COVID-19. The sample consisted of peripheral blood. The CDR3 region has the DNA TGTGCCAGCAGTTTACCCCTAGCGGGAGGGCCGGGTAATGAGCAGTTCTTC. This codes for CASSLPLAGGPGNEQFF.